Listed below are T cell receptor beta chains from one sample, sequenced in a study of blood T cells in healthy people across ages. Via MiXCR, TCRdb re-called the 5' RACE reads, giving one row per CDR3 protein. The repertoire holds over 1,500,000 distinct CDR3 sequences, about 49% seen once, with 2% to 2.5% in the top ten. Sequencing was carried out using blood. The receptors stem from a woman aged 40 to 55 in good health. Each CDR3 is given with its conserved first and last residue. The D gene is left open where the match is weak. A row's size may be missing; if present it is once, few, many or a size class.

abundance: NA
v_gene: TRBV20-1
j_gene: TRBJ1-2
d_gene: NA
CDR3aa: CSPKPRAGCTF
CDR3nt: TGCAGCCCTAAACCCCGGGCTGGCTGCACCTTC

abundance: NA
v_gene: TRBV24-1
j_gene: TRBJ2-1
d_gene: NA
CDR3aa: CATSGPQSYNEQFF
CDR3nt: TGTGCCACCAGTGGCCCACAGAGCTACAATGAGCAGTTCTTC

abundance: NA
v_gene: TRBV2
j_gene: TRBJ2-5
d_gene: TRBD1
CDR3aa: CASTTKLDRVEGTQYF
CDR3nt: TGTGCCAGCACTACGAAGCTCGACAGGGTGGAAGGGACCCAGTACTTC

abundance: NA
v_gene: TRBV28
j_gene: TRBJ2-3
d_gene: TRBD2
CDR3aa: CALEGLAGGNTQYF
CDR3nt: TGTGCCCTGGAGGGACTAGCGGGGGGAAATACGCAGTATTTT

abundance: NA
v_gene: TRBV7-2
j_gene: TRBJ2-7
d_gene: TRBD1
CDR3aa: CASSLAIRPGQVPYEQYF
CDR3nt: TGTGCCAGCAGCTTAGCTATCAGACCGGGACAGGTTCCCTACGAGCAGTACTTC

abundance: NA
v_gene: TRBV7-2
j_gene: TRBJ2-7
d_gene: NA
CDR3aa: CASSSTRVSYEQYF
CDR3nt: TGTGCCAGCAGCTCCACGCGGGTCTCCTACGAGCAGTACTTC

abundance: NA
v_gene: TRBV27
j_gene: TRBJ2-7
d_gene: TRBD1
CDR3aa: CASSRDRDGYEQYF
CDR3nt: TGTGCCAGCAGTAGGGACAGGGACGGCTACGAGCAGTACTTC

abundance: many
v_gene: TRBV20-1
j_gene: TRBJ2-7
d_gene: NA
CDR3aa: CSASGGRDYEQYF
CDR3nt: TGCAGTGCTAGTGGTGGCAGGGACTACGAGCAGTACTTC

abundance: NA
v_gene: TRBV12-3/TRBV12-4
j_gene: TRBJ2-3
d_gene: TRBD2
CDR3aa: CASRGLASRRMGDTQYF
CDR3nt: TGTGCCAGCAGGGGACTAGCATCTCGTCGGATGGGAGATACGCAGTATTTT

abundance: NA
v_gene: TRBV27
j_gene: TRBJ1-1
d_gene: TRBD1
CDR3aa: CASSHLRDRGEDTEAFF
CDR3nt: TGTGCCAGCAGTCACCTCCGGGACAGGGGGGAGGACACTGAAGCTTTCTTT

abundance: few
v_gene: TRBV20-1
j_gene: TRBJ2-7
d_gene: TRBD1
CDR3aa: CSARDLGQRLYEQYF
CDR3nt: TGCAGTGCTAGAGATCTGGGACAGAGGCTGTACGAGCAGTACTTC

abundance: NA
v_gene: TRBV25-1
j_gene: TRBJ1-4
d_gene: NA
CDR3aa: CASNSGREKLFF
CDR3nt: TGTGCCAGCAACAGTGGCCGCGAAAAACTGTTTTTT

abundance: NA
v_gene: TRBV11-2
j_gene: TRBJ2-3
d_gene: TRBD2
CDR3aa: CASSLVGGPWTSGSTDTQYF
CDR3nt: TGTGCCAGCAGCTTAGTGGGGGGTCCTTGGACTAGCGGTAGCACAGATACGCAGTATTTT

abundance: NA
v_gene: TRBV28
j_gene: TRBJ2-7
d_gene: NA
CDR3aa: CATRGAYYEQYF
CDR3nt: TGTGCCACCCGGGGAGCGTACTACGAGCAGTACTTC

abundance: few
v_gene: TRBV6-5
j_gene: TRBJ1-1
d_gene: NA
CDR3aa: CASSYSRGGQLFTEAFF
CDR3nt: TGTGCCAGCAGTTACTCGAGGGGGGGGCAATTATTTACTGAAGCTTTCTTT

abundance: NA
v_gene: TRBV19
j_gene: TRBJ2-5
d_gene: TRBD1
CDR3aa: CASSPRDSRETQYF
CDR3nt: TGTGCCAGTAGTCCACGGGACAGTAGGGAGACCCAGTACTTC

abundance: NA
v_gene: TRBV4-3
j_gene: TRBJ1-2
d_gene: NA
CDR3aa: CASSHTRGAYYGYTF
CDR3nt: TGCGCCAGCAGCCACACCAGGGGCGCGTACTATGGCTACACCTTC

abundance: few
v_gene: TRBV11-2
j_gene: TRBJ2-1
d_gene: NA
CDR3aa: CASSFPRGAHNEQFF
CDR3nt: TGTGCCAGCAGCTTCCCCCGGGGGGCCCACAATGAGCAGTTCTTC

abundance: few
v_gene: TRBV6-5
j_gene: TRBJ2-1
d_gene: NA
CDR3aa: CASSQAGSLGQFF
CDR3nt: TGTGCCAGCAGTCAGGCTGGGAGCCTTGGCCAGTTCTTC

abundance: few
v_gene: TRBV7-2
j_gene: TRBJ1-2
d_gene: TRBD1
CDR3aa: CASSLDQGAGGYTF
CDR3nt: TGTGCCAGCAGCTTAGATCAGGGGGCAGGTGGCTACACCTTC

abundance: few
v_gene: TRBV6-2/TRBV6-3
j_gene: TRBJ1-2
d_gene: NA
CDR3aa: CASIETASNYGYTF
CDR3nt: TGTGCCAGCATTGAGACCGCATCTAACTATGGCTACACCTTC

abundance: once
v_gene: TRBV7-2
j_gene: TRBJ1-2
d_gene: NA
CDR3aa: CASSLDGGGNYGYTF
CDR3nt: TGTGCCAGCAGCTTAGACGGGGGGGGGAACTATGGCTACACCTTC

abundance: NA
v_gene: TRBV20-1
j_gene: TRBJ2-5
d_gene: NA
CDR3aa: CSASLPRQETQYF
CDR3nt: TGCAGTGCTAGTCTTCCACGCCAAGAGACCCAGTACTTC

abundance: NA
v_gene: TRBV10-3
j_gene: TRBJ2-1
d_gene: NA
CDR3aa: CAISESSGLFYNEQFF
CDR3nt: TGTGCCATCAGTGAGTCATCGGGACTTTTTTACAATGAGCAGTTCTTC

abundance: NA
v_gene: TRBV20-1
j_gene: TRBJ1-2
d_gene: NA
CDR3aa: CSARALAFAATYTF
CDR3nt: TGCAGTGCTAGAGCGCTGGCCTTCGCGGCAACCTACACCTTC

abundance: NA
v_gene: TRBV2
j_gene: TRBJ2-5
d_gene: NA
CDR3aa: CASSGVWATQYF
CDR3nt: TGTGCCAGCAGTGGGGTGTGGGCGACCCAGTACTTC

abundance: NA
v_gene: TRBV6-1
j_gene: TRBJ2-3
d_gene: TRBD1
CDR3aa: CASRERTGGITDTQYF
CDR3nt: TGTGCCAGCAGAGAGAGGACAGGGGGCATCACAGATACGCAGTATTTT

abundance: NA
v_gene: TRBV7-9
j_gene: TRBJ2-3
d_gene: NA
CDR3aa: CASSTRGRNNTDTQYF
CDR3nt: TGTGCCAGCAGCACCCGGGGTCGGAACAACACAGATACGCAGTATTTT